What follows is one T cell receptor beta chain and its context. The sample comes from a study of blood T cell repertoires in COVID-19. Study overall: The United States, Italy and Spain provided the acute and convalescent COVID-19 samples. T cells, B-cell-depleted T cells, or PBMCs supplied cDNA or gDNA.

Per the authors' pipeline: The assay estimated nucleated cells by amplifying reference gene primers. Here immunoSEQ multiplex PCR was the method, and the copy in TCRdb shows in-frame clones only, minus some. V and J calls and clone size are copied from that table; D and trimming were computed from the DNA. The table shows about 200,000 clones, with 80% to 90% occurring only once. Germline V lookup: CDR1 MNHNS, CDR2 SASEGT. The CDR3 consists of 15 residues. Trimming removed 5 bases from V and 4 bases from J; junction bases left unmatched: 8. Sequenced material: peripheral blood. The receptor was derived from a man younger than 30 with active or convalescent COVID-19. The chain is built from TRBV6-1 and TRBJ1-3; 7 bases line up with TRBD1. The CDR3, as DNA: TGTGCCAGCAGTTCCGGGACAGACCTAGGAAACACCATATATTTT. It yields the protein CASSSGTDLGNTIYF.